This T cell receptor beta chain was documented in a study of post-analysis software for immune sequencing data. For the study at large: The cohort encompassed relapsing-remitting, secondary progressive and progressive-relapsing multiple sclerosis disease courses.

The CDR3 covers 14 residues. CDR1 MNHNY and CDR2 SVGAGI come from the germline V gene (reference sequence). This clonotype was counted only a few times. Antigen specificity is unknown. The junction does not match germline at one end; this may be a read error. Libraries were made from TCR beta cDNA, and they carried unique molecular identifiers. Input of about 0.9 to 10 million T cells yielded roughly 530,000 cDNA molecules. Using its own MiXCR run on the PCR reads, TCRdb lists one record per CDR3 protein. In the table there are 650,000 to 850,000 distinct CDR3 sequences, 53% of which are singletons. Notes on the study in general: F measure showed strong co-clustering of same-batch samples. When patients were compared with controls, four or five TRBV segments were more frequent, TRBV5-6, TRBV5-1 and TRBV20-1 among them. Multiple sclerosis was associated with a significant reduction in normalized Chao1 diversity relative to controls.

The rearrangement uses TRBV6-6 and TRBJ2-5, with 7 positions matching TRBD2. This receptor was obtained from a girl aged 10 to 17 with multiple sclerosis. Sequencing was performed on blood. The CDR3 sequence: CAGRTLAFQETQYF. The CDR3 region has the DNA TGTGCCGGCAGGACACTAGCGTTCCAAGAGACCCAGTACTTC.